This T cell receptor (beta chain) was obtained from a study of human T cells and chemical hapten exposure. Study details: Alopecia areata, totalis or universalis affected patients who were mostly female.

Points from the study as a whole: With patch test score, the counts of PT1 expanded TCRs showed a positive correlation.

This clonotype was counted between two and nine times. Its target is unknown. Indicated time point: patch test 2, 6 weeks after DPC sensitization. Treatment in this sample: therapeutic diphenylcyclopropenone sensitization with weekly scalp DPC. Individual cDNA molecules had unique molecular identifiers attached to them by the library. One entry per CDR3 protein results from TCRdb running MiXCR on the RACE reads. The sample includes roughly 84,000 distinct CDR3 sequences, over 9.5% of them seen just once. The V and J ends lost 4 bases and 7 bases, in that order; junction bases with no gene match: 9. Germline lookup yields CDR1 SNHLY and CDR2 FYNNEI. This CDR3 spans 15 amino acids.

The source is a woman aged 50 to 60 with alopecia areata. Some clones in this sample may be carry-over from other donors' samples. The chain has TRBV2 and TRBJ1-5; 8 nucleotides agree with TRBD1. The input for sequencing was whole blood, taken in connection with sensitization to the hapten diphenylcyclopropenone (DPC). The CDR3 reads CASSVGQGAGQPQHF. The CDR3 DNA reads TGTGCCAGCAGTGTGGGTCAGGGGGCAGGCCAGCCCCAGCATTTT.